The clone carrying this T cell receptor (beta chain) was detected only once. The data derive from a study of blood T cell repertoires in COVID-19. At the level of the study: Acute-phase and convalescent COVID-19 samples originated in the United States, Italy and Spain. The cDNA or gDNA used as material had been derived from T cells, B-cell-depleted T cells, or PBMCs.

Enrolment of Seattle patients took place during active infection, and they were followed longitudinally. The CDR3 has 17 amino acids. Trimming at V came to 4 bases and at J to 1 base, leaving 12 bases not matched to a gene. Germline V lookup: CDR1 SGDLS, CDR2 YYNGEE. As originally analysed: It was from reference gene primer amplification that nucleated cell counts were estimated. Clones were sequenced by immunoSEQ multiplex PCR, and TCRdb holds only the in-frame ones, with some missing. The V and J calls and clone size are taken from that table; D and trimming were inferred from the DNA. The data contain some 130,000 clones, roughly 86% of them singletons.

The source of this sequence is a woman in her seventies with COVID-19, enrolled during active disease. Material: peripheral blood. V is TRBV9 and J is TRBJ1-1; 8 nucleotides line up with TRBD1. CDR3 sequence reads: CASSPIRPGTGNTEAFF. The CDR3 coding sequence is TGTGCCAGCAGCCCTATTCGTCCCGGGACAGGGAACACTGAAGCTTTCTTT. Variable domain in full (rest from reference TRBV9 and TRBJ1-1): DSGVTQTPKHLITATGQRVTLRCSPRSGDLSVYWYQQSLDQGLQFLIQYYNGEERAKGNILERFSAQQFPDLHSELNLSSLELGDSALYFCASSPIRPGTGNTEAFFGQGTRLTVV.